These 30 T cell receptor beta chains were all obtained from the same sample, sequenced in a study of CD8 T cells in ankylosing spondylitis. General study points: Typical of ankylosing spondylitis blood, it appeared, was a TCR beta motif of seven to nine highly homologous variants.

MiXCR, run by TCRdb on the 5' RACE reads, gives a single entry per CDR3 protein. This table has 500,000 to 650,000 distinct CDR3 sequences, over 4% appearing once. Antigens for these TCRs are unknown. The sample taken for sequencing was blood, either unsorted or a sorted T cell fraction (not recorded which). All receptors come from a male donor with ankylosing spondylitis.

The chain employs TRBV11-2 and TRBJ2-5, with D perhaps matching TRBD1 (6 bases). Looked up from germline, CDR1 is SGHAT and CDR2 is FQNNGV. Trimming left V 2 bases short and J 7 bases short, with 17 bases between. The CDR3 runs 15 residues. Written as DNA, the CDR3 is TGTGCCAGCAGCTTAAGCCAACAGGGCGTAGGGACCCAGTACTTC. Its translation: CASSLSQQGVGTQYF. Using reference TRBV11-2 and TRBJ2-5 for the parts outside the CDR3, the full variable domain is EAGVAQSPRYKIIEKRQSVAFWCNPISGHATLYWYQQILGQGPKLLIQFQNNGVVDDSQLPKDRFSAERLKGVDSTLKIQPAKLEDSAVYLCASSLSQQGVGTQYFGPGTRLLVL.

This clonotype has ten or more counts. CDR3 protein: CASSLRPAGVGETQYF. The CDR3 DNA is TGTGCCAGCAGCCTCAGACCAGCGGGAGTGGGAGAGACCCAGTACTTC. The rearrangement links TRBV9 to TRBJ2-5, with 8 bases identical to TRBD2. With 4 bases clipped from V and 4 bases from J, the junction kept 12 bases outside the gene matches. CDR3 length: 16 residues. Germline V lookup: CDR1 SGDLS, CDR2 YYNGEE.

This clonotype was detected many times. The chain links TRBV10-3 to TRBJ2-7; no firm D call. There are 11 residues in the CDR3. Germline V gene lookup returns CDR1 ENHRY and CDR2 SYGVKD. V lost 8 bases and J 3 bases, leaving 8 bases between the germline ends. The CDR3 here is CAISPNYEQYF. CDR3 nucleotide sequence: TGTGCCATCTCACCGAACTACGAGCAGTACTTC.

This sequence joins TRBV27 and TRBJ2-7; D ambiguous. This CDR3 has 13 amino acids. Trimming cost V 6 bases and J 4 bases, with 13 bases left between them. CDR1 and CDR2 (germline): MNHEY, SMNVEV (reference sequence). The CDR3 DNA reads as TGTGCCAGCAGCTCCGGCCCCGATTACGAGCAGTACTTC. It codes for CASSSGPDYEQYF.

Ten or more counts support this clonotype. V and J are TRBV6-2 or TRBV6-3 and TRBJ2-7, with a possible D match to TRBD1 (5 bases). The V end lost 4 bases, the J end lost 3 bases, and 16 bases lay between the germline ends. The CDR3 is 15 amino acids. Germline CDR1 reads MNHEY; CDR2 reads SVGEGT. The CDR3 sequence: CASSWIPGQGYEQYF. The DNA of the CDR3 is TGTGCCAGCAGTTGGATTCCGGGTCAGGGCTACGAGCAGTACTTC.

This clonotype was detected ten times or more. The chain is built from TRBV20-1 and TRBJ1-2; tentative D call: TRBD1 (5 bases). Trimming pared 6 bases from V and 8 bases from J, leaving 13 bases between. Germline V CDR1 and CDR2: DFQATT, SNEGSKA (reference sequence). CDR3 size: 11 residues. CDR3 DNA: TGCAGTGCCGGGACCGTGAGAGGCTACACCTTC. Amino acids: CSAGTVRGYTF.

The rearrangement links TRBV4-2 to TRBJ1-2, with 9 bases that match TRBD1. V trimming: 1 base; J trimming: 7 bases; junction bases outside the gene matches: 10. Looked up from germline, CDR1 is LGHNA and CDR2 is YNFKEQ. The CDR3 is 16 residues long. CDR3 sequence: CASSQALQTGGFGYTF. The CDR3 coding sequence is TGTGCCAGCAGCCAAGCACTCCAGACAGGGGGATTTGGCTACACCTTC.

This clonotype was detected many times. This sequence joins TRBV20-1 and TRBJ1-1, with D possibly being TRBD1 (5 bases). Trimming left V 0 bases short and J 5 bases short, with 13 bases between. Germline assignment: CDR1 DFQATT and CDR2 SNEGSKA (reference sequence). The CDR3 is 14 amino acids. CDR3 in amino acids: CSAREAGGDTEAFF. Written as DNA, the CDR3 is TGCAGTGCTAGAGAAGCTGGGGGGGATACTGAAGCTTTCTTT.

This clonotype was seen at least ten times. The chain links TRBV29-1 to TRBJ2-5; the D gene is possibly TRBD2 (6 bases). The germline V gene encodes CDR1 SQVTM and CDR2 ANQGSEA. Trimming stripped 5 bases from V and 2 bases from J, with 9 bases between. The CDR3 sequence is 12 residues long. Written as DNA, the CDR3 is TGCAGCGTTAGCCGGGAGCAAGAGACCCAGTACTTC. It codes for CSVSREQETQYF. Looking up the rest from reference TRBV29-1 and TRBJ2-5 gives the full variable domain: SAVISQKPSRDICQRGTSLTIQCQVDSQVTMMFWYRQQPGQSLTLIATANQGSEATYESGFVIDKFPISRPNLTFSTLTVSNMSPEDSSIYLCSVSREQETQYFGPGTRLLVL.

This clonotype has ten or more counts. The rearrangement joins TRBV12-3 or TRBV12-4 to TRBJ2-5, with 13 positions matching TRBD2. The CDR3 length is 16 residues. V lost 5 bases and J lost 1; bases outside the gene matches: 4. For the CDR3, the DNA is TGTGCCAGCAGTACAACTAGCGGGAGGGCCCAAGAGACCCAGTACTTC. This sequence encodes CASSTTSGRAQETQYF.

This clonotype came up many times. The V call is TRBV7-2, the J call TRBJ1-1; no firm D call. Germline loops: CDR1 SGHTA, CDR2 FQGNSA. The V end was cut by 1 base, the J end by 2 bases, with 8 bases between. CDR3 length: 14 amino acids. CDR3 amino acids: CASSLGLPNTEAFF. The DNA for the CDR3 is TGTGCCAGCAGCTTAGGCCTTCCCAACACTGAAGCTTTCTTT.

This clonotype was seen many times. This chain connects TRBV6-2 or TRBV6-3 to TRBJ2-1; TRBD2 matches at 9 bases. V dropped 5 bases and J dropped 6; count of bases not matched to a gene: 8. Germline loops: CDR1 MNHEY, CDR2 SVGEGT. This CDR3 contains 15 residues. The chain's CDR3 is CASSELAGHRNEQFF. The CDR3 region has the DNA TGTGCCAGCAGTGAGCTAGCGGGGCACCGCAATGAGCAGTTCTTC.

Ten or more counts support this clonotype. The CDR3 region is CASSQTSGRDNEQFF. The CDR3 bases are TGTGCCAGCAGCCAGACTAGCGGGAGGGACAATGAGCAGTTCTTC. V and J are TRBV11-1 and TRBJ2-1; the match to TRBD2 covers 14 bases. J lost 5 bases, V lost 5 bases, and 2 bases had no gene match. This CDR3 spans 15 amino acids. Germline CDR1 is SGHAT and CDR2 is FQDESV (reference sequence).

This clonotype has ten or more counts. This chain links TRBV25-1 with TRBJ1-4; D is perhaps TRBD1 (5 bases). Germline lookup yields CDR1 MGHDK and CDR2 SYGVNS. The CDR3 runs to 15 residues. The V gene lost 4 bases and the J gene lost 3 bases, with 12 bases spanning the gap. The CDR3 is CASSVGVVANEKLFF. The CDR3 coding sequence is TGTGCCAGCAGTGTGGGGGTAGTAGCTAATGAAAAACTGTTTTTT.

This clonotype has at least ten counts. In DNA, the CDR3 is TGTGCCAGCAGTTTAGGGTGGGACCGTGGTCAGCCCCAGCATTTT. This encodes CASSLGWDRGQPQHF. This chain links TRBV12-3 or TRBV12-4 with TRBJ1-5; possible D gene TRBD1, 5 bases. V dropped 1 base and J dropped 6 bases, with 13 bases sitting between them. CDR3 size: 15 residues.

This clonotype appeared many times. The chain combines TRBV12-3 or TRBV12-4 with TRBJ2-7; D tentatively reads TRBD1 or TRBD2 (5 bases each). The CDR3 runs 13 residues. The V end was cut by 8 bases, the J end by 3 bases, with 14 bases between. The chain's CDR3 is CASGSGDLYEQYF. DNA for the CDR3: TGTGCCAGCGGTTCTGGGGACCTCTACGAGCAGTACTTC.

This clonotype has a count of ten or more. The rearrangement uses TRBV5-1 and TRBJ1-1; TRBD1 matches 8 bases. This CDR3 contains 14 residues. Germline CDR1 and CDR2: SGHRS and YFSETQ. The ends lost 4 bases at V and 4 bases at J; junction bases unmatched: 6. The CDR3 sequence is CASSRGQEGTEAFF. The DNA for the CDR3 is TGCGCCAGCAGCCGGGGACAGGAGGGCACTGAAGCTTTCTTT.

Written as DNA, the CDR3 is TGCAGTGCTAGAGAGAAGGGACAGGGGCTCTACGAGCAGTACTTC. Its protein product is CSAREKGQGLYEQYF. The chain couples TRBV20-1 to TRBJ2-7; TRBD1 agrees at 10 bases. Trimming at V came to 0 bases and at J to 3 bases, leaving 5 bases not matched to a gene. Germline V gene lookup returns CDR1 DFQATT and CDR2 SNEGSKA (reference sequence). This CDR3 is 15 amino acids long.

The table lists this clonotype with many counts. V is TRBV10-3 and J is TRBJ1-1; 8 nucleotides match TRBD1. This CDR3 spans 13 amino acids. Germline V gene data show CDR1 as ENHRY and CDR2 as SYGVKD. V was pared by 6 bases and J by 1 base, with 1 base of the junction left unmatched. The CDR3: CAISGTGNTEAFF. The CDR3 DNA is TGTGCCATCAGCGGGACAGGGAACACTGAAGCTTTCTTT.

This clonotype was picked up a small number of times. The chain joins TRBV4-3 to TRBJ1-2; D is undetermined. Looked up from germline, CDR1 is LGHNA and CDR2 is YSLEER. The V end lost 5 bases, the J end lost 4 bases, and 11 bases lay between the germline ends. This CDR3 region has 13 residues. The CDR3 here is CASSSTVLYGYTF. The CDR3 DNA reads TGCGCCAGCAGCTCCACAGTACTCTATGGCTACACCTTC.

The sample holds many counts of this clonotype. The CDR3 DNA reads as TGTGCCACCAGTGATCTTAGGACAGAGCAGTTCTTC. The encoded protein is CATSDLRTEQFF. V usage is TRBV24-1 and J usage is TRBJ2-1, with D perhaps matching TRBD1 (5 bases). In germline, CDR1 is KGHDR, CDR2 SFDVKD. The CDR3 covers 12 residues. Deletions cut 3 bases from V and 10 bases from J, with 9 bases between.

This clonotype has at least ten counts. The J gene is TRBJ2-1, the V gene TRBV3-1; D gene unclear. Germline V gives CDR1 LGHDT, CDR2 YNNKEL (reference sequence). V was trimmed by 1 base and J by 6 bases, leaving 13 bases between them. CDR3 length: 15 residues. The DNA of the CDR3 is TGTGCCAGCAGCCAAGTAGACAAATTTGGCAATGAGCAGTTCTTC. It specifies CASSQVDKFGNEQFF.

This clonotype was observed a few times. The V gene is TRBV6-1, the J gene TRBJ2-1; 9 bases are shared with TRBD2. V lost 5 bases to trimming and J lost 0 bases; unmatched junction nucleotides: 5. The CDR3 is made up of 16 amino acids. Germline V gene sequence: CDR1 MNHNS, CDR2 SASEGT. The CDR3 region has the DNA TGTGCCAGCAGTACGCTAGCGGGGAGCTCCTACAATGAGCAGTTCTTC. The encoded protein is CASSTLAGSSYNEQFF.

The V call is TRBV7-8, the J call TRBJ1-6, with D uncertain. The germline V gene has CDR1 SGHVS and CDR2 FQNEAQ. The CDR3 extends over 16 amino acids. V lost 6 bases and J lost 3, with 15 bases in between. The CDR3 reads CASSMTADYYNSPLHF. As DNA, the CDR3 is TGTGCCAGCAGTATGACGGCGGACTACTATAATTCACCCCTCCACTTT.

This clonotype was picked up many times. V usage is TRBV6-5 and J usage is TRBJ2-7, with 10 bases that match TRBD1. The germline V gene has CDR1 MNHEY and CDR2 SVGAGI. The J segment lost 6 bases and the V segment lost 3 bases, leaving 8 bases of the junction unmatched. CDR3 length: 15 residues. CDR3 sequence (DNA): TGTGCCAGCAGTTATTTAGGACAGGGGGTAAGCGAGCAGTACTTC. Amino acid sequence: CASSYLGQGVSEQYF.

CDR3 loop: CASSFSGRGETQYF. The CDR3 nucleotides read TGTGCCAGCAGCTTTAGCGGGAGAGGGGAGACCCAGTACTTC. The chain recombines TRBV7-2 with TRBJ2-5, with TRBD2 matching 9 bases. CDR3 length: 14 amino acids. CDR1 SGHTA and CDR2 FQGNSA come from the germline V gene. V shed 3 bases and J 5 bases; nucleotides not matched to a gene: 4.

This clonotype has at least ten counts. The CDR3 loop reads CASSFGLAPIQETQYF. CDR3 bases: TGCGCCAGCAGCTTTGGACTAGCGCCAATACAAGAGACCCAGTACTTC. The J gene is TRBJ2-5, the V gene TRBV5-1; 9 nucleotides agree with TRBD2. V was pared by 2 bases and J by 2 bases, with 7 bases of the junction left unmatched. The CDR3 is made up of 16 amino acids. Germline V gene data show CDR1 as SGHRS and CDR2 as YFSETQ.

This clonotype came up many times. No conserved phenylalanine or tryptophan ends this CDR3, so it is likely a read error. The DNA is omitted, as the CDR3 cannot be located on it reliably, and the CDR3 follows TCRdb's listing. This chain links TRBV6-2 or TRBV6-3 with TRBJ2-1; the table's D call, TRBD1, has no DNA check behind it. The CDR3 has 13 residues if both end residues are counted. Germline CDR1 is MNHEY and CDR2 is SVGEGT. The CDR3 region is CASSPRAVHPGNI.

This clonotype was observed at least ten times. The genes are TRBV9 and TRBJ2-4; D unresolved. The CDR3 loop spans 13 amino acids. Germline CDR1 reads SGDLS; CDR2 reads YYNGEE. V dropped 1 base and J dropped 6 bases, with 8 bases sitting between them. For the CDR3, the DNA is TGTGCCAGCAGCGTAAGGGAAGGAAACATTCAGTACTTC. This encodes CASSVREGNIQYF.

In this sample, this clonotype turned up many times. The chain couples TRBV6-5 to TRBJ1-1; 9 nucleotides line up with TRBD1. Germline V gene data show CDR1 as MNHEY and CDR2 as SVGAGI. With V trimmed by 2 bases and J by 1 base, 11 bases remained unmatched. The CDR3 totals 18 residues. CDR3 sequence: CASSYPRPRTGENTEAFF. CDR3 sequence (DNA): TGTGCCAGCAGTTACCCGCGTCCCAGGACAGGGGAGAACACTGAAGCTTTCTTT.